The sequence of this T cell receptor beta chain was determined in a study of T cell repertoires in cytomegalovirus infection. On the study more broadly: CMV infection and matching HLA type were both indicated by public TCR beta signatures.

Points on this clonotype: Its specificity is not known.

The germline V gene encodes CDR1 SGHNT and CDR2 YYREEE (reference sequence). J lost 2 bases, V lost 2 bases, and 4 bases had no gene match. The CDR3 spans 14 residues. TCRdb analysed the reads with MiXCR anew, one entry per CDR3 protein. The sample consists of fewer than 1,000,000 distinct CDR3 sequences, about 33% of them appearing once. This specimen consisted of cultured CD8+ T cells from PBMCs, obtained from culture after CMV antigen stimulation. V gene TRBV5-4 combines with J gene TRBJ2-7, with 7 positions matching TRBD1. The receptor was isolated from a human donor in good health (CMV status not recorded). Some clones in this sample may be carry-over from other donors' samples. The DNA for the CDR3 is TGTGCCAGCAGCTTCAGGGGGACCCCCTACGAGCAGTACTTC. Translating it yields CASSFRGTPYEQYF.